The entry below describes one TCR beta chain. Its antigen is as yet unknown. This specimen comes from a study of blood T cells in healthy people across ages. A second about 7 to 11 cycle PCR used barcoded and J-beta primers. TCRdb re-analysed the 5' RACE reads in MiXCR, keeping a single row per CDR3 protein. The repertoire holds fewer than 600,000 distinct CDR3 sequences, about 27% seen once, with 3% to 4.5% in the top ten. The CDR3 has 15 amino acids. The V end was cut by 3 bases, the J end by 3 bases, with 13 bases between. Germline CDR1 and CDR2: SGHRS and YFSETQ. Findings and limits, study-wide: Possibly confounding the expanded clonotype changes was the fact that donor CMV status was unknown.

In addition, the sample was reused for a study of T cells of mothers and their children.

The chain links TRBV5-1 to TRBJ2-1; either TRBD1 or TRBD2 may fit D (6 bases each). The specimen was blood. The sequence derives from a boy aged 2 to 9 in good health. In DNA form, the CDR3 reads TGCGCCAGCAGCTGGTCGAGGGGGGTCTACAATGAGCAGTTCTTC. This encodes CASSWSRGVYNEQFF.